One TCR beta chain is described in this entry. Its target is not known. Sequencing in the ViraFEST assay came after antigen-specific CD4+ T cells had been expanded with viral peptide pools, which were used to stimulate PBMC. Culturing for nine to ten days preceded CD4+ T cell isolation. It was two doses of either the BNT162b2 or mRNA-1273 vaccine that participants received. The vaccine recipients had no prior SARS-CoV-2 infection, with negative nucleocapsid antibodies. This record belongs to a study of vaccination effects on CD4 cells after COVID-19. Study information: After the second dose, samples were taken at median day 72. Points from the study as a whole: The study dataset contains few convalescent patients and includes no early post-infection timepoints.

The repertoire was sequenced with immunoSEQ multiplex PCR; TCRdb's copy has only in-frame clones and lacks some. The sample shows approximately 12,000 clones, 65% to 75% of them seen only once. The germline V gene has CDR1 LGHDT and CDR2 YNNKEL (reference sequence). V gave up 4 bases and J gave up 4 bases, with 13 bases separating them. CDR3 size: 14 residues. The sequencing here drew on CD4+ T cells from PBMCs cultured with SARS-CoV-2 spike peptides, taken after COVID-19 vaccination. The V and J genes are TRBV3-1 (or the pseudogene TRBV3-2) and TRBJ1-2; possible D gene TRBD1, 6 bases. This TCR came from a human donor who received a COVID-19 vaccine. The CDR3, as DNA: TGTGCCAGCAGCCCGCCGGGGGGCGCCTATGGCTACACCTTC. As protein: CASSPPGGAYGYTF.